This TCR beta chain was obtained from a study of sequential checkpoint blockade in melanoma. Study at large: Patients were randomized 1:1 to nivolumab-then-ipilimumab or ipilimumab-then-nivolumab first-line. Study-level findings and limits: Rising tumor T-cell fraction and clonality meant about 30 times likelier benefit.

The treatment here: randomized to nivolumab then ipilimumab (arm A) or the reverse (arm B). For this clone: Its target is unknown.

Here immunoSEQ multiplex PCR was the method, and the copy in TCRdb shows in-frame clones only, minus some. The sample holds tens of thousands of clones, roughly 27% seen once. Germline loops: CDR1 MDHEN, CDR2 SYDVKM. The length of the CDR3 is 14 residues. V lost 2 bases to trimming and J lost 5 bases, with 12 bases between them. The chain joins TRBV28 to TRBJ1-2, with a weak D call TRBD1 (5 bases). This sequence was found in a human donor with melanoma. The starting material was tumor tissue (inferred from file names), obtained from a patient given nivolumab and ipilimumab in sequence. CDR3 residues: CASSLTGLGYGYTF. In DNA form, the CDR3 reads TGTGCCAGCAGTTTAACAGGCCTGGGGTATGGCTACACCTTC.